Presented here are 25 T cell receptor beta chains from one specimen sequenced in a study of identifying expanded T cells in peripheral blood (dated by TCRdb to about 2019). Library method: the immunoSEQ multiplex PCR assay. TCRdb's version of the immuneACCESS table is confined to in-frame rearrangements and falls short of the full clone set. An unresolved V gene accounts for under half of the shortfall where checked; the remainder is of unknown origin. The table for this sample lists approximately 100,000 clones; roughly 87% of them were counted only once. The top ten constitute 17% of the sample. Sequenced material: blood. The receptors were sampled from a person aged 18 to 69 in good health.

The chain links TRBV5-6 to TRBJ2-7, with D possibly being TRBD1 (5 bases). Germline-derived CDR1 and CDR2 are SGHDT and YYEEEE. The CDR3 consists of 14 residues. V lost 0 bases and J 5 bases, leaving 12 bases between the germline ends. This chain's CDR3 is CASSLEGRVDEQYF. CDR3 nucleotide sequence: TGTGCCAGCAGCTTGGAGGGCAGGGTGGACGAGCAGTACTTC.

The rearrangement joins TRBV6-5 to TRBJ2-7, with D tentatively TRBD2 (6 bases). CDR1 MNHEY and CDR2 SVGAGI come from the germline V gene. V shed 5 bases and J shed 4 bases, with 15 bases lying between them. The CDR3 totals 14 residues. This CDR3 reads CASSPMGGRYEQYF. For the CDR3, the DNA is TGTGCCAGCAGTCCCATGGGGGGTAGGTACGAGCAGTACTTC.

The sample holds one count of this clone. This chain connects TRBV18 to TRBJ2-5; D call uncertain. CDR1 and CDR2 (germline): KGHSH, LQKENI. Trimming removed 2 bases from V and 5 bases from J, with 15 bases in between. The CDR3 sequence is 15 residues long. In DNA form, the CDR3 reads TGTGCCAGCTCACCAACGACGGGTAGATACGAGACCCAGTACTTC. Translated, it gives CASSPTTGRYETQYF.

The chain links TRBV9 to TRBJ1-4, with D maybe TRBD1 (6 bases). Germline V lookup: CDR1 SGDLS, CDR2 YYNGEE. The CDR3 has 14 residues. The V gene lost 3 bases and the J gene lost 2 bases, with 8 bases spanning the gap. In DNA form, the CDR3 reads TGTGCCAGCAGCGAGGGGGGTACTAATGAAAAACTGTTTTTT. This encodes CASSEGGTNEKLFF.

The chain is built from TRBV14 and TRBJ1-2; D not resolved. Between the trimmed V and J ends, which lost 3 bases and 3 bases, there was a span of 11 bases. Germline V lookup: CDR1 SGHDN, CDR2 FVKESK. The CDR3 runs 14 residues. The CDR3 reads CASSQESRYYGYTF. CDR3 DNA sequence: TGTGCCAGCAGCCAGGAATCTCGTTACTATGGCTACACCTTC.

This chain links TRBV5-6 with TRBJ1-4, with TRBD1 matching 8 bases. The CDR3 covers 16 residues. Germline V gives CDR1 SGHDT, CDR2 YYEEEE. The V and J ends lost 3 bases and 8 bases, in that order; junction bases with no gene match: 12. CDR3 sequence (DNA): TGTGCCAGCAGCTCCGGGACAGGTCGACTTAGGGAAAAACTGTTTTTT. This translates into CASSSGTGRLREKLFF.

The V call is TRBV6-5, the J call TRBJ1-2; the D gene is possibly TRBD1 (5 bases). CDR1 and CDR2 (germline): MNHEY, SVGAGI. V lost 1 base and J lost 8, with 11 bases in between. This CDR3 has 13 amino acids. CDR3 sequence: CASSYLGQPGYTF. In nucleotides, the CDR3 is TGTGCCAGCAGTTACTTAGGACAACCGGGCTACACCTTC.

The V call is TRBV5-5, the J call TRBJ1-4; the D is unclear. The length of the CDR3 is 15 residues. Germline V gene sequence: CDR1 SGHKS, CDR2 YYEKEE (reference sequence). The V gene lost 2 bases and the J gene lost 5 bases, with 13 bases spanning the gap. The chain's CDR3 is CASSFAGSINEKLFF. CDR3 nucleotide sequence: TGTGCCAGCAGCTTTGCCGGTTCAATCAATGAAAAACTGTTTTTT.

The DNA of the CDR3 is TGCGCCAGCATGGAAGATCTCCTCCTCGAGCAGTACTTC. Its protein is CASMEDLLLEQYF. The J gene is TRBJ2-7, the V gene TRBV10-1, with D hard to call. CDR3 length equals 13 residues. Germline loops: CDR1 WNHNN, CDR2 SYGVQD (reference sequence). Trimming took 7 bases from V and 6 from J, leaving 16 bases between them.

This chain connects TRBV11-2 to TRBJ1-2, with 8 bases aligning to TRBD1. In germline, CDR1 is SGHAT, CDR2 FQNNGV. V was pared by 11 bases and J by 7 bases, with 12 bases of the junction left unmatched. The CDR3 contains 13 residues. The CDR3 loop reads CACLGTDRAGYTF. CDR3 nucleotide sequence: TGTGCCTGCTTGGGAACGGACAGGGCTGGCTACACCTTC.

J is TRBJ1-1 and V is TRBV4-3, with unresolved D. The CDR3 loop spans 13 amino acids. Trimming left V 0 bases short and J 6 bases short, with 8 bases between. Germline-derived CDR1 and CDR2 are LGHNA and YSLEER. Written as DNA, the CDR3 is TGCGCCAGCAGCCAAGATCCCTCCGCTGAAGCTTTCTTT. Translation: CASSQDPSAEAFF.

The genes are TRBV4-1 and TRBJ1-5; TRBD1 might be the D (6 bases). Trimming removed 0 bases from V and 11 bases from J, with 20 bases in between. CDR1 and CDR2 from the germline V gene are MGHRA and YSYEKL. There are 16 residues in the CDR3. CDR3 nucleotides: TGCGCCAGCAGCCAAGATCGGACAGCCATACATTGGACCCAGCATTTT. This gives the protein CASSQDRTAIHWTQHF.

The DNA of the CDR3 is TGTGCCAGCAGCGGAGGGACAGGGGGGATCCTCGCCTACGAGCAGTACTTC. Translating it yields CASSGGTGGILAYEQYF. The chain employs TRBV13 and TRBJ2-7; TRBD1 matches 11 bases. J gave up 2 bases and V 5 bases, and 11 bases lay outside the gene matches. The germline CDR1 and CDR2 sequences are PRHDT and FYEKMQ (reference sequence). The CDR3 covers 17 residues.

The V and J genes are TRBV6-5 and TRBJ1-1, with TRBD1 matching over 11 bases. With V trimmed by 6 bases and J by 3 bases, 3 bases remained unmatched. Germline CDR1 reads MNHEY; CDR2 reads SVGAGI. CDR3 length equals 14 residues. For the CDR3, the DNA is TGTGCCAGCAGGGGGACAGGGGGGGACACTGAAGCTTTCTTT. Its translation is CASRGTGGDTEAFF.

The chain combines TRBV30 with TRBJ1-2, with a tentative D call TRBD1 (6 bases). CDR3 length equals 14 residues. Per germline, CDR1 GTSNPN and CDR2 SVGIG (reference sequence). Trimming pared 5 bases from V and 5 bases from J, leaving 18 bases between. The DNA for the CDR3 is TGTGCCTGGGCTCGCAGTTTAAGGGGGTATGGCTACACCTTC. The encoded protein is CAWARSLRGYGYTF.

This clone occurred a few times. This chain links TRBV29-1 with TRBJ1-2; D call uncertain. The CDR3 is made up of 13 amino acids. With 4 bases removed from V and 5 bases from J, the gap between germline ends came to 14 bases. The germline V gene has CDR1 SQVTM and CDR2 ANQGSEA. The CDR3 region is CSVVLPGVYGYTF. CDR3 DNA: TGCAGCGTTGTACTTCCTGGGGTGTATGGCTACACCTTC.

This rearrangement joins TRBV2 to TRBJ2-1, with 7 bases fitting TRBD2. The CDR3 contains 18 residues. Trimming took 2 bases from V and 4 from J; bases not matched to a gene: 14. CDR1 SNHLY and CDR2 FYNNEI come from the germline V gene. The CDR3 loop is CASSELAGGRRLYNEQFF. CDR3 coding DNA: TGTGCCAGCAGTGAATTAGCGGGCGGACGCCGATTGTACAATGAGCAGTTCTTC.

This clone was observed a few times. The chain combines TRBV7-2 with TRBJ1-5, with D unclear. The V and J ends lost 4 bases and 5 bases respectively, with 6 bases between them. From germline, CDR1 is SGHTA and CDR2 FQGNSA. The CDR3 covers 12 residues. The CDR3 nucleotides are TGTGCCAGCAGCTCTAACGATCAGCCCCAGCATTTT. Translated: CASSSNDQPQHF.

The chain uses TRBV6-5 and TRBJ2-7; tentatively, D is TRBD2 (6 bases). The CDR3 totals 15 residues. Germline V lookup: CDR1 MNHEY, CDR2 SVGAGI. V was shortened by 6 bases and J by 0 bases, with 15 bases between the two germline ends. The CDR3 region is CASSPGRESSYEQYF. As DNA, the CDR3 is TGTGCCAGCAGCCCCGGACGGGAGAGCTCCTACGAGCAGTACTTC.

This clone was seen only once. V gene TRBV7-8 combines with J gene TRBJ2-7; the D call may be TRBD1 or TRBD2 (6 bases each). CDR3 size: 15 residues. CDR1 and CDR2 (germline): SGHVS, FQNEAQ. Deletions cut 5 bases from V and 3 bases from J, with 17 bases between. CDR3 bases: TGTGCCAGCAGCCCTTCCACTAGGGGGGACTACGAGCAGTACTTC. As protein: CASSPSTRGDYEQYF.

The chain uses TRBV28 and TRBJ1-5, with TRBD1 matching 8 bases. CDR1 MDHEN and CDR2 SYDVKM come from the germline V gene. J was trimmed by 7 bases and V by 5 bases; bases with no gene match: 4. The CDR3 runs 13 residues. The chain's CDR3 is CASSPRTGQPQHF. CDR3 DNA: TGTGCCAGCAGTCCCCGGACAGGGCAGCCCCAGCATTTT.

The chain couples TRBV7-6 to TRBJ2-1, with 10 bases identical to TRBD2. The CDR3 covers 17 residues. Trimming removed 4 bases from V and 10 bases from J; junction bases left unmatched: 16. Per germline, CDR1 SGHVS and CDR2 FNYEAQ. CDR3 nucleotide sequence: TGTGCCAGCAGCTCCCCCGCGTTGAGCGGGGGGGCGGGGGAGCAGTTCTTC. It codes for CASSSPALSGGAGEQFF.

This clone was seen more than once but under ten times. The rearrangement uses TRBV28 and TRBJ2-5; D gene ambiguous. The CDR3 spans 10 residues. V dropped 6 bases and J dropped 5 bases, with 4 bases sitting between them. Germline V gene lookup returns CDR1 MDHEN and CDR2 SYDVKM. The CDR3 bases are TGTGCCAGCAGACGGGAGACCCAGTACTTC. Protein: CASRRETQYF.

The chain joins TRBV11-2 to TRBJ2-5; 7 bases match TRBD1. This CDR3 contains 13 residues. The V segment lost 5 bases and the J segment 3 bases; nucleotides outside the gene matches: 3. Germline V gene data show CDR1 as SGHAT and CDR2 as FQNNGV. CDR3 in amino acids: CASSRDSEETQYF. The CDR3 DNA reads TGTGCCAGCAGCCGGGACAGCGAAGAGACCCAGTACTTC.

The chain uses TRBV18 and TRBJ2-7; 11 bases agree with TRBD2. The CDR3 sequence is 16 residues long. Germline V CDR1 and CDR2: KGHSH, LQKENI. The V segment lost 1 base and the J segment 1 base; nucleotides outside the gene matches: 3. The CDR3 region has the DNA TGTGCCAGCTCACCACTAGCGGGGGGGAGATCCTACGAGCAGTACTTC. Amino acid sequence: CASSPLAGGRSYEQYF.